This T cell receptor beta chain was sequenced in a study of cytomegalovirus exposure and HLA in healthy donors. Notes on the study in general: The study labeled more than 150 TCR beta chains cytomegalovirus-associated.

The donors formed part of the roughly 110-subject validation cohort, distinct from the roughly 640-subject first cohort. A word on this clone: Its antigen is not known.

The V end lost 2 bases, the J end lost 2 bases, and 9 bases lay between the germline ends. The CDR3 runs to 14 residues. CDR1 and CDR2 from the germline V gene are MNHEY and SVGAGI. The table came from immunoSEQ multiplex PCR; TCRdb's copy has only in-frame clones and leaves some out. This sample has some 220,000 clones, with 80% to 95% found just once. The clonotype was recovered from a young woman in good health and CMV-seronegative. The V gene is TRBV6-5, the J gene TRBJ1-2; D gene ambiguous. Sequencing was performed on PBMCs. In DNA, the CDR3 is TGTGCCAGCAGTTACGGCCGACTGAACTATGGCTACACCTTC. This sequence encodes CASSYGRLNYGYTF.